These T cell receptor beta chains were read from a single sample in a study of blood T cell repertoires in COVID-19. Method: immunoSEQ multiplex PCR; TCRdb's copy keeps in-frame clones and lacks some. This sample has tens of thousands of clones, with around 85% found just once. Source material: peripheral blood. These receptors were obtained from a human donor in a cohort sampled during active COVID-19. Both conserved end residues are part of each CDR3. D genes are given only for firm matches. Not every row has a clone size; where given, it reads once, few, many or a size class.

>TRBJ2-2|.|TRBV6-4|TRBD2
CASSHAGGLNTGELFF
TGTGCCAGCAGCCACGCGGGGGGGTTGAACACCGGGGAGCTGTTTTTT
>TRBJ2-5|.|TRBV27|TRBD2
CASSPGAGVGETQYF
TGTGCCAGCAGTCCTGGGGCGGGAGTCGGAGAGACCCAGTACTTC
>TRBJ2-5|.|TRBV24-1|TRBD1
CATSTPGTDKETQYF
TGTGCCACCAGCACCCCCGGGACAGATAAAGAGACCCAGTACTTC
>TRBJ2-5|.|TRBV19|TRBD2
CASSILASGETQYF
TGTGCCAGTAGTATCCTTGCTAGCGGAGAGACCCAGTACTTC
>TRBJ2-7|few|TRBV7-3|.
CASSLIGGNGYEQYF
TGTGCCAGCAGCTTAATCGGCGGAAACGGCTACGAGCAGTACTTC
>TRBJ2-2|.|TRBV24-1|.
CATSDRTDANTGELFF
TGTGCCACCAGTGACCGGACAGACGCGAACACCGGGGAGCTGTTTTTT
>TRBJ2-1|.|TRBV6-2/TRBV6-3|.
CASSYSPVSYNEQFF
TGTGCCAGCAGTTACTCGCCAGTCTCCTACAATGAGCAGTTCTTC
>TRBJ1-4|.|TRBV30|.
CAWSVMGAGEKLFF
TGTGCCTGGAGTGTAATGGGGGCCGGAGAAAAACTGTTTTTT
>TRBJ1-1|once|TRBV19|TRBD1
CASRDRGLTEAFF
TGTGCCAGTAGGGACAGGGGGCTGACTGAAGCTTTCTTT
>TRBJ1-4|.|TRBV6-5|.
CASSYGGATEKLFF
TGTGCCAGCAGTTACGGAGGGGCCACTGAAAAACTGTTTTTT
>TRBJ1-6|.|TRBV28|TRBD1
CASSLGTGGLNSPLHF
TGTGCCAGCAGTTTAGGGACAGGGGGACTAAATTCACCCCTCCACTTT
>TRBJ2-7|few|TRBV5-4|.
CASSLAAAAGDYEQYF
TGTGCCAGCAGCTTGGCCGCAGCTGCTGGAGACTACGAGCAGTACTTC
>TRBJ2-1|.|TRBV5-4|.
CASSPTADHSYNEQFF
TGTGCCAGCAGCCCCACGGCGGATCACTCCTACAATGAGCAGTTCTTC
>TRBJ2-7|.|TRBV28|TRBD1
CASSLPDRVRYEQYF
TGTGCCAGCAGTTTACCGGACAGGGTCCGCTACGAGCAGTACTTC
>TRBJ2-3|.|TRBV4-1|TRBD2
CASSQAGGLAGTDTQYF
TGCGCCAGCAGCCAAGCAGGAGGACTAGCGGGCACAGATACGCAGTATTTT